This T cell receptor beta chain was retrieved from a study of T cell changes during pregnancy in multiple sclerosis. V shed 2 bases and J shed 4 bases, with 9 bases lying between them. The CDR3 has 14 amino acids. Germline lookup yields CDR1 LGHNA and CDR2 YSLEER. The assay was immunoSEQ multiplex PCR, and TCRdb's table has in-frame clones only and misses some. This sample has tens of thousands of clones, with roughly 89% found just once. The TCR originated in a female donor in good health, enrolled as a control in a pregnancy study. The sequences come from peripheral blood, collected after pregnancy. The chain recombines TRBV4-3 with TRBJ1-5; D gene uncertain. The CDR3, as DNA: TGCGCCAGCAGCCAAATTGCCGGGAATCAGCCCCAGCATTTT. It yields the protein CASSQIAGNQPQHF.